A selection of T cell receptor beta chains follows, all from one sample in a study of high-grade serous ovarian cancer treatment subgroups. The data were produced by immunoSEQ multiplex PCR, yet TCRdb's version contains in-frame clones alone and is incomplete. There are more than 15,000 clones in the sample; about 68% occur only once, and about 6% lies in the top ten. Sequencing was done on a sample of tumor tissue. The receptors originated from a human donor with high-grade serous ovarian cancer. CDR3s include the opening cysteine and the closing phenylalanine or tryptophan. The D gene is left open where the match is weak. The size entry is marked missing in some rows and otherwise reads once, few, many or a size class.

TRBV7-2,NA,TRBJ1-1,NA,TGTGCCAGCAGTCCAATCCAGGGTCCGTGGGACACTGAAGCTTTCTTT,CASSPIQGPWDTEAFF
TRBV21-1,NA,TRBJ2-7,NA,TGTGCCAGCACCGAGGGAAAGAGCTCCTACGAGCAGTACTTC,CASTEGKSSYEQYF
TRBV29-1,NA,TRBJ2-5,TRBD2,TGCAGCGTCCCGACTAGCGGCGGGGAGACCCAGTACTTC,CSVPTSGGETQYF
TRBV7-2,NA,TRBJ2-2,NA,TGTGCCAGCAGTTTAGTATCCGGGAGCTACACCGGGGAGCTGTTTTTT,CASSLVSGSYTGELFF
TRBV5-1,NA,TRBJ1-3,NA,TGCGCCAGCAGCCCGGCGGCAGGAAACACCATATATTTT,CASSPAAGNTIYF
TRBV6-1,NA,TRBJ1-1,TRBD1,TGTGCCAGCAGTCCGGGACAGGGAGTGAACACTGAAGCTTTCTTT,CASSPGQGVNTEAFF
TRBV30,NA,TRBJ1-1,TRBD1,TGTGCCTGGGGCGGACAGGTTTTCGCTGAAGCTTTCTTT,CAWGGQVFAEAFF
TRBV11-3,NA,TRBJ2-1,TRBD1,TGTGCCAGCAGCTCCAGGGGGGGACAGGGTTCCTACAATGAGCAGTTCTTC,CASSSRGGQGSYNEQFF
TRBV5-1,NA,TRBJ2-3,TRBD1,TGCGCCAGCAGCCTGGGGACAGGGGGCCGCCCAGATACGCAGTATTTT,CASSLGTGGRPDTQYF
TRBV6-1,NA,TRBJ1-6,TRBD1,TGTGCCACCCCAGCGGGACAGGGGTATTCACCCCTCCACTTT,CATPAGQGYSPLHF
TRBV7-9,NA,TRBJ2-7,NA,TGTGCCAGCAGCTTAGCTGGCCAGCCCTACGAGCAGTACTTC,CASSLAGQPYEQYF
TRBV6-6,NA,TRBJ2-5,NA,TGTGCCAGCACCCGTTGGGAGCTGCGAGAGACCCAGTACTTC,CASTRWELRETQYF
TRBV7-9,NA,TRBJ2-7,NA,TGTGCCAGCAGCTTGGGGGGCTCACGGAGTGAAGAGCAGTACTTC,CASSLGGSRSEEQYF
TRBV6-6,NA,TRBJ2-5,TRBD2,TGTGCCAGCAGTCCCTCGGGAGGGAAAGAGACCCAGTACTTC,CASSPSGGKETQYF
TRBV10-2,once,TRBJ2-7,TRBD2,TGCGCCAGCAGTACCAGGACTAGCGGGAGCCGCGAGCAGTACTTC,CASSTRTSGSREQYF
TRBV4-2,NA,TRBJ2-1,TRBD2,TGTGCCAGCAGCATCGGACTAGCGGGAGGAGTAGATGAGCAGTTCTTC,CASSIGLAGGVDEQFF
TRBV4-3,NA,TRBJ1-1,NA,TGCGCCAGCAGCCAAGAGGGTAACAGACTTGAAGCTTTCTTT,CASSQEGNRLEAFF
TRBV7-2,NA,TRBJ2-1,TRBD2,TGTGCCAGCAGCACTCACGGCGGGGGGCTGGAGCAGTTCTTC,CASSTHGGGLEQFF
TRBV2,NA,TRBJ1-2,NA,TGTGCCAGCAGTGAAGGGTCAGCATCTGCCTATGGCTACACCTTC,CASSEGSASAYGYTF
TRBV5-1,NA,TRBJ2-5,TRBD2,TGCGCCAGCAGCTTGGCCTTGGCGGGAGGGATCCAAGAGACCCAGTACTTC,CASSLALAGGIQETQYF
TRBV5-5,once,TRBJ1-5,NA,TGTGCCAGCAGCTTAATGTGGTTACAGCAGCCCCAGCATTTT,CASSLMWLQQPQHF
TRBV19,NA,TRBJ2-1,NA,TGTGCCAGTGGGATAGCGAGTGGTACCTACAATGAGCAGTTCTTC,CASGIASGTYNEQFF
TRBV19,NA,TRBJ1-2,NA,TGTGCCAGTACCCCCCCGCCCCCAGGGAGGTACTATGGCTACACCTTC,CASTPPPPGRYYGYTF
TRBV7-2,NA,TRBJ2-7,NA,TGTGCCAGCAGCTTAATCTCAGGACGCTACGAGCAGTACTTC,CASSLISGRYEQYF
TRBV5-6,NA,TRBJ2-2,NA,TGTGCCAGCAGCTTTGTCCGCGGGGAGCTGTTTTTT,CASSFVRGELFF
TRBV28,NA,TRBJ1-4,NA,TGTGCCAGCACTTGGGACACTCGGGAAAAACTGTTTTTT,CASTWDTREKLFF
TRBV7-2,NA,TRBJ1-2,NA,TGTGCCAGCAGCTTGGATTGGACAGCTTTTTATGGCTACACCTTC,CASSLDWTAFYGYTF
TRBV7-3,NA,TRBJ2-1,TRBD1,TGTGCCAGCACCCCGACGGGACAGTCGGATGAGCAGTTCTTC,CASTPTGQSDEQFF
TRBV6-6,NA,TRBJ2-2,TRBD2,TGTGCCAGCAATCAGGGACTAGCGGGAGCCGGGGAGCTGTTTTTT,CASNQGLAGAGELFF
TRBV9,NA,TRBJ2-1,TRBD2,TGTGCCAGCAGCGTAGGAATAGCGGGAGCTTACAATGAGCAGTTCTTC,CASSVGIAGAYNEQFF
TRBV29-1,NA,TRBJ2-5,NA,TGCAGCGTAGGATCCCAAGAGACCCAGTACTTC,CSVGSQETQYF